This TCR beta chain stems from a study of beta chain features in type 1 diabetes. Study-level points and caveats: Patients with Type 1 diabetes showed moderately but significantly shorter TCRB CDR3s in all four CD4+ subsets.

Comments on this clone: Its antigen is not identified.

What was sequenced were expressed TCRB transcripts, since all of the isolated RNA had been reverse transcribed. TCRdb's copy holds only in-frame clones and misses some; the assay was immunoSEQ multiplex PCR. The table shows about 740,000 clones, with around an eighth occurring only once. Per germline, CDR1 SEHNR and CDR2 FQNEAQ (reference sequence). Trimming took 1 base from V and 2 from J, leaving 9 bases between them. The CDR3 has 14 residues. The TCR originated in a man younger than 30 with type 1 diabetes. The sequenced material came from naive CD4+ T cells from blood. This chain connects TRBV7-9 to TRBJ2-7, with no clear D. The CDR3 DNA reads as TGTGCCAGCAGCTTAGTAGGACGGACCTACGAGCAGTACTTC. It translates to CASSLVGRTYEQYF.